This TCR beta chain was recovered during a study of blood T cell repertoires in COVID-19 (dated by TCRdb to 2020 to 2021). Some background on the complete study: Samples covering the acute and convalescent phases of COVID-19 were provided by collaborators in the United States, Italy and Spain. Samples came from the ongoing ImmuneRACE study (first 160 participants) plus 1,254 subjects from 6 global collaborators. A freely available public database, intended as a resource for researchers studying the immune response to SARS-CoV-2, is where the repertoires were released. Sample metadata almost always included a de-identified subject ID, COVID-19 status, age in years and sex. Deeply sampled blood TCRbeta repertoires from subjects exposed to, actively infected with, or recovered from COVID-19 were included in the dataset. The material from the prospective study consisted of cDNA or gDNA derived from T cells, B-cell-depleted T cells, or PBMCs. Where available, HLA class I and class II types were obtained from metadata supplied by the sample provider rather than from assay-based typing.

As for this clone: Its antigen is not yet known. No much larger clone is present one base from it, and per-base qualities are unavailable.

TCRbeta CDR3 regions were amplified from genomic DNA by means of the immunoSEQ Assay, a bias-controlled multiplex PCR. The original pipeline was this. The number of nucleated cells in each sample was estimated from the amplification of reference gene primers within the assay. Sequence reads were collapsed and filtered to measure the absolute abundance of every unique TCRbeta CDR3 rearrangement. For each sample, productive Simpson clonality was calculated as the square root of Simpson's diversity index across productive rearrangements. What TCRdb holds here is the immuneACCESS table cut down to in-frame rearrangements. Part of the clones is not present; checked against another copy, under half of the missing clones reflect an unresolved V gene, and the others are unexplained. Clone size and V and J calls were adopted from that table, with D and trimming inferred from the DNA. The sample contains some 240,000 clones, over 75% of them found a single time. Together, the top ten hold more than 10% of the sample.

Here is what the overall study found, with its caveats: Clinical and demographic metadata were provided uncurated, with the amount varying by source and participant.

Each collaborating institution followed its own protocols to collect whole blood in K2EDTA tubes. For TCRbeta analysis, collaborators shipped samples in one of three forms: frozen whole blood, isolated PBMCs, or DNA extracted from either of those sample types. The sequencing sample was made of peripheral blood. The TCR was taken from a human donor in a cohort sampled during active COVID-19.

The DNA sequence is given as TGCACCAGCAGCCAAGAATACGGGAGAAGCACAGATACGCAGTATTTT. Its protein product is CTSSQEYGRSTDTQYF. The chain is assembled from TRBV1 and TRBJ2-3; the tabulated D call, TRBD2, remains unverified against the DNA. TRBV1 is listed as a pseudogene. The CDR3 spans 16 residues, from the cysteine through the phenylalanine. Only the CDR3 part of the read is kept: 48 bases, read in frame from the first base.